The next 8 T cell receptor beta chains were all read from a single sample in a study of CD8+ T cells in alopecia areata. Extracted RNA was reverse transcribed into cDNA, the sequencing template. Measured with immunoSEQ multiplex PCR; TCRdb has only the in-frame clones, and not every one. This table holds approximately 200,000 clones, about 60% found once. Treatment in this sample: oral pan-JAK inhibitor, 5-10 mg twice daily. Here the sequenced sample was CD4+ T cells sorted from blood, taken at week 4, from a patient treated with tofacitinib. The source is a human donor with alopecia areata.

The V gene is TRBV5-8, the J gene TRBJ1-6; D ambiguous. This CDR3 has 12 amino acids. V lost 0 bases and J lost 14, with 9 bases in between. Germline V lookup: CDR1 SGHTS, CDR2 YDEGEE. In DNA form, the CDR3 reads TGTGCCAGCAGCTTGGTCCGGGAGTCCCTCCACTTT. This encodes CASSLVRESLHF.

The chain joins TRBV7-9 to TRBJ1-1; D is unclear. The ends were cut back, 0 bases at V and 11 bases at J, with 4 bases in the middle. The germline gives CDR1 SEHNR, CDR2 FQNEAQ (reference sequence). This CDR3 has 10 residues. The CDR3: CASSLASAFF. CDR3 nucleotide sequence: TGTGCCAGCAGCTTAGCCTCTGCTTTCTTT.

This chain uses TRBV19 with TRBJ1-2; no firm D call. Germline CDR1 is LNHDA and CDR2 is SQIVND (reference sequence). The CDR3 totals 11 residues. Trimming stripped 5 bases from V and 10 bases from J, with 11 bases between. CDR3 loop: CASSRRTNYTF. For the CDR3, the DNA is TGTGCCAGTAGTCGAAGAACCAACTACACCTTC.

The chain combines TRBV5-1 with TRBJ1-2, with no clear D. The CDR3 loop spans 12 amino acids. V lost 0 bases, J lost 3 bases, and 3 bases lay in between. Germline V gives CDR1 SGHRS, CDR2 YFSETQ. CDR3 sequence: CASSLADYGYTF. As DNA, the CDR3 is TGCGCCAGCAGCTTGGCGGACTATGGCTACACCTTC.

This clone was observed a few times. The CDR3 loop reads CSVVAAGTVNTEAFF. The CDR3 nucleotides are TGCAGCGTTGTCGCGGCCGGGACAGTGAACACTGAAGCTTTCTTT. The chain links TRBV29-1 to TRBJ1-1; 7 nucleotides align to TRBD1. The length of the CDR3 is 15 residues. V gave up 4 bases and J gave up 0 bases; unmatched junction bases: 8. Germline lookup yields CDR1 SQVTM and CDR2 ANQGSEA.

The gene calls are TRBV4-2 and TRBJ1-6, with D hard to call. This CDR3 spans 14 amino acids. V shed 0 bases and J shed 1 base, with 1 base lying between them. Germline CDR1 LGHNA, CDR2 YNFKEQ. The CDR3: CASSQESYNSPLHF. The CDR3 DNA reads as TGTGCCAGCAGCCAAGAGTCCTATAATTCACCCCTCCACTTT.

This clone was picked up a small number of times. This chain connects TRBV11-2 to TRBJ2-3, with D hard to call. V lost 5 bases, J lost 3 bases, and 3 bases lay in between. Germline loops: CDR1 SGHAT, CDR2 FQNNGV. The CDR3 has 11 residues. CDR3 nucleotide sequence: TGTGCCAGCAGCCATACAGATACGCAGTATTTT. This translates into CASSHTDTQYF. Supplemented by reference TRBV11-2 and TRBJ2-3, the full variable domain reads EAGVAQSPRYKIIEKRQSVAFWCNPISGHATLYWYQQILGQGPKLLIQFQNNGVVDDSQLPKDRFSAERLKGVDSTLKIQPAKLEDSAVYLCASSHTDTQYFGPGTRLTVL.

The CDR3 here is CASSLETGELFF. In DNA, the CDR3 is TGTGCCAGCAGCTTAGAGACCGGGGAGCTGTTTTTT. The genes are TRBV7-9 and TRBJ2-2; D remains unclear. The CDR3 loop spans 12 amino acids. Germline V gene lookup returns CDR1 SEHNR and CDR2 FQNEAQ (reference sequence). Trimming removed 1 base from V and 5 bases from J, with 2 bases in between.